A single sample is the source of the 31 T cell receptor beta chains below, sequenced in a study of T cell responses to AZD1222 COVID-19 vaccine. TCRdb's copy holds only in-frame clones and misses some; the assay was immunoSEQ multiplex PCR. This table holds over 140,000 clones, roughly 89% found once. The sequencing used peripheral blood, collected on day 0 of AZD1222 vaccination. The origin of the receptors is an adult in good health.

The chain is built from TRBV28 and TRBJ2-7; 9 nucleotides align to TRBD1. The CDR3 extends over 18 amino acids. The germline V gene encodes CDR1 MDHEN and CDR2 SYDVKM. The ends lost 5 bases at V and 4 bases at J; junction bases unmatched: 18. CDR3 region: CASSTADPLTGGVYEQYF. The CDR3 DNA follows: TGTGCCAGCAGTACCGCAGACCCTCTGACAGGGGGGGTTTACGAGCAGTACTTC.

V usage is TRBV6-6 and J usage is TRBJ2-5, with D tentatively TRBD1 or TRBD2 (5 bases each). V was pared by 5 bases and J by 4 bases, with 23 bases between. Germline CDR1 MNHNY, CDR2 SVGAGI (reference sequence). The length of the CDR3 is 17 residues. CDR3 protein: CASSRSFIQGGGETQYF. DNA of the CDR3: TGTGCCAGCAGTCGATCATTCATCCAGGGTGGAGGAGAGACCCAGTACTTC.

In DNA form, the CDR3 reads TGTGCCAGCAGCTTAGAGGCCGTTATCTACGAGCAGTACTTC. The encoded protein is CASSLEAVIYEQYF. The chain has TRBV11-2 and TRBJ2-7; no reliable D call. Deletions cut 0 bases from V and 3 bases from J, with 9 bases between. The CDR3 is 14 amino acids. Germline-derived CDR1 and CDR2 are SGHAT and FQNNGV.

The chain couples TRBV28 to TRBJ2-2; D call uncertain. The CDR3 runs to 13 residues. Per germline, CDR1 MDHEN and CDR2 SYDVKM. V lost 7 bases and J 6 bases, leaving 12 bases between the germline ends. This chain's CDR3 is CASKPLDPGELFF. DNA for the CDR3: TGTGCCAGCAAACCTTTGGACCCCGGGGAGCTGTTTTTT. Using reference TRBV28 and TRBJ2-2 for the parts outside the CDR3, the full variable domain is DVKVTQSSRYLVKRTGEKVFLECVQDMDHENMFWYRQDPGLGLRLIYFSYDVKMKEKGDIPEGYSVSREKKERFSLILESASTNQTSMYLCASKPLDPGELFFGEGSRLTVL.

The chain is built from TRBV19 and TRBJ2-7; the match to TRBD1 covers 9 bases. The CDR3 is made up of 17 amino acids. The V gene end was trimmed by 4 bases and the J gene end by 4 bases; junction bases not matched to a gene: 14. The germline V gene encodes CDR1 LNHDA and CDR2 SQIVND (reference sequence). CDR3 in amino acids: CASSRSPTGGGKYEQYF. In DNA form, the CDR3 reads TGTGCCAGTAGTAGGTCCCCCACAGGGGGCGGTAAGTACGAGCAGTACTTC.

V usage is TRBV2 and J usage is TRBJ2-7; D ambiguous. The ends were cut back, 6 bases at V and 2 bases at J, with 14 bases in the middle. Per the germline V gene, CDR1 is SNHLY and CDR2 is FYNNEI. This CDR3 spans 14 amino acids. CDR3 region: CASSKTELTYEQYF. The CDR3 DNA follows: TGTGCCAGCAGCAAGACGGAGTTAACCTACGAGCAGTACTTC.

This clone was detected only a few times. The rearrangement uses TRBV2 and TRBJ1-4; D is ambiguous. CDR3 length: 12 residues. Germline CDR1 reads SNHLY; CDR2 reads FYNNEI. V was pared by 1 base and J by 14 bases, with 11 bases between. CDR3 sequence (DNA): TGTGCCAGCAGTGAAGTGGGGTGGTCCCTGTTTTTT. Residues: CASSEVGWSLFF.

The chain has TRBV27 and TRBJ1-6; D is unresolved. This CDR3 is 13 amino acids long. The V and J ends lost 0 bases and 7 bases respectively, with 4 bases between them. Germline V CDR1 and CDR2: MNHEY, SMNVEV (reference sequence). The CDR3 DNA is TGTGCCAGCAGTTTATCGATGAATTCACCCCTCCACTTT. It is translated as CASSLSMNSPLHF.

This clone was found once. This chain joins TRBV19 and TRBJ1-5; D not resolved. The CDR3 totals 15 residues. From germline, CDR1 is LNHDA and CDR2 SQIVND (reference sequence). The V gene lost 1 base and the J gene lost 3 bases, with 10 bases spanning the gap. Here the CDR3 DNA reads TGTGCCAGTAGTATAGGCGGCAGCTCCAATCAGCCCCAGCATTTT. Its protein product is CASSIGGSSNQPQHF. The full variable domain, completed using reference TRBV19 and TRBJ1-5, is DGGITQSPKYLFRKEGQNVTLSCEQNLNHDAMYWYRQDPGQGLRLIYYSQIVNDFQKGDIAEGYSVSREKKESFPLTVTSAQKNPTAFYLCASSIGGSSNQPQHFGDGTRLSIL.

This sequence joins TRBV2 and TRBJ2-5; D may be TRBD1 (5 bases). Germline V gene data show CDR1 as SNHLY and CDR2 as FYNNEI. The CDR3 totals 14 residues. V lost 5 bases and J 2 bases, leaving 12 bases between the germline ends. The CDR3, as DNA: TGTGCCAGCAGTATGGGCAGGGCTCAAGAGACCCAGTACTTC. Translating it yields CASSMGRAQETQYF.

The genes are TRBV11-2 and TRBJ1-5; 11 nucleotides agree with TRBD1. The V and J ends lost 6 bases and 6 bases, in that order; junction bases with no gene match: 7. The germline V gene encodes CDR1 SGHAT and CDR2 FQNNGV. The CDR3 covers 15 residues. CDR3 coding DNA: TGTGCCAGCAGTCCCGGGACAGGGGGTTTTCAGCCCCAGCATTTT. This gives the protein CASSPGTGGFQPQHF.

V usage is TRBV28 and J usage is TRBJ2-1, with TRBD2 matching 10 bases. This CDR3 is 16 amino acids long. Germline trimming cut 6 bases from V and 2 bases from J; bases unmatched to any gene: 7. Germline V gene data show CDR1 as MDHEN and CDR2 as SYDVKM. CDR3 sequence (DNA): TGTGCCAGCAGCCTCCAAGGGACTAGCGCCTACAATGAGCAGTTCTTC. Translated: CASSLQGTSAYNEQFF.

The chain couples TRBV5-6 to TRBJ1-5; the match to TRBD1 covers 7 bases. CDR3 length: 15 residues. Trimming cost V 0 bases and J 4 bases; bases outside gene matches: 4. The germline CDR1 and CDR2 sequences are SGHDT and YYEEEE. CDR3 residues: CASSLGDRENQPQHF. In DNA, the CDR3 is TGTGCCAGCAGCTTGGGAGACAGGGAAAATCAGCCCCAGCATTTT.

The rearrangement joins TRBV29-1 to TRBJ2-1, with D possibly matching TRBD2 (6 bases). CDR3 size: 10 residues. Germline V gene lookup returns CDR1 SQVTM and CDR2 ANQGSEA. The V end was cut by 7 bases, the J end by 7 bases, with 8 bases between. The CDR3 sequence: CSARGNEQFF. The DNA of the CDR3 is TGCAGCGCGCGGGGTAATGAGCAGTTCTTC.

V gene TRBV7-2 combines with J gene TRBJ2-1; TRBD1 agrees at 7 bases. The CDR3 runs to 15 residues. Germline lookup yields CDR1 SGHTA and CDR2 FQGNSA. V lost 5 bases, J lost 4 bases, and 8 bases stayed unmatched. This CDR3 is CASSVRQGRYNEQFF. CDR3 bases: TGTGCCAGCAGCGTCCGACAGGGAAGATACAATGAGCAGTTCTTC.

The V call is TRBV29-1, the J call TRBJ2-7; D uncertain. Trimming removed 4 bases from V and 0 bases from J, with 7 bases in between. In germline, CDR1 is SQVTM, CDR2 ANQGSEA. CDR3 length: 12 residues. For the CDR3, the DNA is TGCAGCGTTGTGAAGAGCTCCTACGAGCAGTACTTC. It codes for CSVVKSSYEQYF.

This sequence joins TRBV4-1 and TRBJ2-7, with 11 bases fitting TRBD2. The CDR3 totals 16 residues. V shed 3 bases, J shed 1 base, and the junction held 5 bases outside the gene matches. The germline gives CDR1 MGHRA, CDR2 YSYEKL. The CDR3: CASSHQGLAASYEQYF. The CDR3 nucleotides read TGCGCCAGCAGCCACCAGGGACTAGCGGCTTCCTACGAGCAGTACTTC.

The chain employs TRBV15 and TRBJ1-5; 8 bases line up with TRBD1. The V gene end was trimmed by 1 base and the J gene end by 2 bases; junction bases not matched to a gene: 4. The CDR3 contains 16 residues. Germline CDR1 and CDR2: LNHNV and YYDKDF (reference sequence). CDR3 protein: CATSRVKGQGNQPQHF. CDR3 nucleotide sequence: TGTGCCACCAGCAGAGTCAAGGGACAGGGCAATCAGCCCCAGCATTTT.

The chain is built from TRBV21-1 and TRBJ1-6; TRBD1 is taken as the D call from the table, unchecked against the DNA. TRBV21-1 is assigned pseudogene status. The CDR3 has 16 amino acids. This CDR3 is CASSACQAGQNSPLHF. DNA of the CDR3: TGTGCCAGCAGCGCCTGTCAGGCAGGGCAAAATTCACCCCTCCACTTT.

The rearrangement joins TRBV7-9 to TRBJ1-4; no definite D call. CDR3 size: 14 residues. With 5 bases removed from V and 0 bases from J, the gap between germline ends came to 7 bases. Germline CDR1 and CDR2: SEHNR and FQNEAQ (reference sequence). The CDR3 protein is CASSHSSTNEKLFF. The CDR3 DNA sequence: TGTGCCAGCAGCCACAGTTCAACTAATGAAAAACTGTTTTTT.

V is TRBV10-3 and J is TRBJ1-2; D is unresolved. Germline CDR1 reads ENHRY; CDR2 reads SYGVKD. The CDR3 contains 14 residues. V was pared by 3 bases and J by 4 bases, with 12 bases between. The CDR3 is CAISDEAAVYGYTF. The CDR3 coding sequence is TGTGCCATCAGTGATGAGGCAGCCGTCTATGGCTACACCTTC.

The chain uses TRBV4-1 and TRBJ1-1, with D hard to call. V lost 0 bases, J lost 2 bases, and 10 bases lay in between. Germline V lookup: CDR1 MGHRA, CDR2 YSYEKL. The CDR3 runs 15 residues. As DNA, the CDR3 is TGCGCCAGCAGCCAAGAAAGCGGGAGCAACACTGAAGCTTTCTTT. Translation gives CASSQESGSNTEAFF.

This chain links TRBV14 with TRBJ2-5; TRBD1 might be the D (5 bases). The ends were cut back, 1 base at V and 2 bases at J, with 11 bases in the middle. CDR1 SGHDN and CDR2 FVKESK come from the germline V gene. CDR3 length equals 15 residues. DNA of the CDR3: TGTGCCAGCAGCCAAGGACAGTTAATACAAGAGACCCAGTACTTC. Its translation: CASSQGQLIQETQYF.

This rearrangement joins TRBV5-6 to TRBJ1-2, with TRBD1 as a possible D gene (6 bases). The CDR3 is 14 residues long. Germline-derived CDR1 and CDR2 are SGHDT and YYEEEE. Trimming took off 3 bases at V and 4 bases at J, with 13 bases between the two ends. CDR3 in amino acids: CASSSGTKGYGYTF. CDR3 nucleotides: TGTGCCAGCAGCTCCGGGACAAAGGGCTATGGCTACACCTTC.

This clone was found once. The chain recombines TRBV6-5 with TRBJ1-5; D perhaps matches TRBD1 (5 bases). There are 13 residues in the CDR3. Trimming stripped 8 bases from V and 4 bases from J, with 12 bases between. In germline, CDR1 is MNHEY, CDR2 SVGAGI. CDR3 loop: CASRGRVNQPQHF. CDR3 coding DNA: TGTGCCAGCCGGGGCAGGGTAAATCAGCCCCAGCATTTT.

The J gene is TRBJ2-7, the V gene TRBV6-1; TRBD1 matches 7 bases. CDR1 and CDR2 (germline): MNHNS, SASEGT. With 3 bases clipped from V and 3 bases from J, the junction kept 8 bases outside the gene matches. This CDR3 has 15 residues. The CDR3 DNA reads as TGTGCCAGCAGTGATGATCCGGGACAGATCTACGAGCAGTACTTC. It specifies CASSDDPGQIYEQYF.

The J gene is TRBJ1-1, the V gene TRBV28; 11 bases map to TRBD1. V was clipped by 4 bases and J by 3 bases; unmatched bases: 4. Germline V gene lookup returns CDR1 MDHEN and CDR2 SYDVKM. The CDR3 runs 15 residues. CDR3 in amino acids: CASSSDRGRYTEAFF. Written as DNA, the CDR3 is TGTGCCAGCAGTTCGGACAGGGGGCGATACACTGAAGCTTTCTTT. The full variable domain, rest sourced from reference TRBV28 and TRBJ1-1, is DVKVTQSSRYLVKRTGEKVFLECVQDMDHENMFWYRQDPGLGLRLIYFSYDVKMKEKGDIPEGYSVSREKKERFSLILESASTNQTSMYLCASSSDRGRYTEAFFGQGTRLTVV.

This sequence joins TRBV28 and TRBJ2-7; D perhaps matches TRBD2 (6 bases). Trimming removed 6 bases from V and 0 bases from J, with 12 bases in between. The CDR3 consists of 14 residues. Germline loops: CDR1 MDHEN, CDR2 SYDVKM. Here the CDR3 DNA reads TGTGCCAGCAGGAATAGCGGAAGCTCCTACGAGCAGTACTTC. It yields the protein CASRNSGSSYEQYF.

The rearrangement joins TRBV2 to TRBJ2-3, with 7 bases fitting TRBD1. Trimming at V came to 2 bases and at J to 8 bases, leaving 13 bases not matched to a gene. The CDR3 contains 16 residues. The germline gives CDR1 SNHLY, CDR2 FYNNEI. Here the CDR3 reads CASSESRGQWVSTQYF. CDR3 in DNA: TGTGCCAGCAGTGAAAGTCGGGGACAGTGGGTTAGTACGCAGTATTTT.

The chain joins TRBV15 to TRBJ1-2; 10 bases align to TRBD1. The CDR3 is 15 residues long. CDR1 is LNHNV and CDR2 is YYDKDF in the germline V gene (reference sequence). J lost 8 bases, V lost 0 bases, and 6 bases had no gene match. The CDR3 reads CATSRDLGTGVGYTF. The DNA of the CDR3 is TGTGCCACCAGCAGAGATTTAGGGACAGGGGTCGGCTACACCTTC.

This chain links TRBV28 with TRBJ1-2; no firm D call. The CDR3 contains 12 residues. Germline V gene sequence: CDR1 MDHEN, CDR2 SYDVKM. The V end lost 1 base, the J end lost 5 bases, and 5 bases lay between the germline ends. This chain's CDR3 is CASSLYGYGYTF. In DNA, the CDR3 is TGTGCCAGCAGTTTATACGGGTATGGCTACACCTTC.